The T cell receptor (beta chain) under discussion was sequenced for a study of shared clonotypes between healthy human individuals. Study outcomes and limitations: Clonotype sharing across donors was expected to vary with sequencing depth.

TCRdb keeps only in-frame clones here, not all; method: immunoSEQ multiplex PCR. The data contain about 2.3 million clones, 80% to 95% of them singletons. This CDR3 comprises 12 residues. Germline CDR1 MNHEY, CDR2 SMNVEV (reference sequence). Comment on this clone: The antigen is not known. A read error may produce the germline difference seen at one junction end.

Recent acute infections and vaccinations were absent in the healthy HIV-negative adult donors. Negatively enriched CD4+ T cells were divided by CD45RA into naive and memory. The chain is built from TRBV27 and TRBJ1-2; the match to TRBD1 covers 7 bases. Sequencing was done on a sample of naive CD4+ T cells from PBMCs. The subset was: CD45RA+ positively selected. This receptor was taken from a young man in good health. Some clones in this sample may be carry-over from other donors' samples. CDR3 in DNA: TGTGCCAGCAGTGCCGGGACAGTGCGCCTATACTTC. The encoded protein is CASSAGTVRLYF.